The 12 T cell receptor beta chains below come from one sample, sequenced in a study of OX40 agonist ivuxolimab in advanced cancers. Library preparation used the immunoSEQ multiplex PCR assay. Imported from immuneACCESS, the table was reduced by TCRdb to in-frame sequences with V and J called. These copies leave out some clones; in studies compared against another copy, an unresolved V gene accounts for under half, and the cause of the remainder is not known. Within this sample are several thousand clones, with 73% of them counted one time only. The top ten constitute 50% to 60% of the sample. Sequences were derived from CD4+ or CD8+ T cells sorted from blood, sampled in a trial of the OX40 agonist ivuxolimab. These receptors were taken from an adult with an advanced solid tumor such as melanoma, head and neck, liver or kidney cancer.

Comment on this clone: With a much larger clone just one base away, this may be a read error. Other DNA sequences in this specimen translate into the identical CDR3. This chain joins TRBV11-2 and TRBJ2-1; 7 bases fit TRBD2. V was pared by 1 base and J by 5 bases, with 5 bases of the junction left unmatched. Germline assignment: CDR1 SGHAT and CDR2 FQNNGV. The length of the CDR3 is 15 residues. The CDR3 loop is CASSLGLAEDNEQFF. The CDR3 bases are TGTGCCAGCAGCTTAGGCCTAGCGGAGGACAATGAGCAGTTCTTC.

V is TRBV4-3 and J is TRBJ2-2; weak D call: TRBD1 (6 bases). Germline CDR1 LGHNA, CDR2 YSLEER. The CDR3 extends over 18 amino acids. With 2 bases removed from V and 4 bases from J, the gap between germline ends came to 20 bases. CDR3 region: CASSQLEVRDTLTGELFF. In nucleotides, the CDR3 is TGCGCCAGCAGCCAATTGGAGGTCCGGGACACACTCACCGGGGAGCTGTTTTTT.

The chain carries TRBV6-5 and TRBJ2-5; 7 nucleotides line up with TRBD1. The assigned J gene may be wrong: the sequence end matches TRBJ2-7 better. The CDR3 covers 12 residues. Germline assignment: CDR1 MNHEY and CDR2 SVGAGI. The CDR3 here is CASSYGTDEQYF. CDR3 coding DNA: TGTGCCAGCAGTTACGGGACAGACGAGCAGTACTTC.

The chain has TRBV29-1 and TRBJ2-6; no definite D call. In germline, CDR1 is SQVTM, CDR2 ANQGSEA. CDR3 length equals 16 residues. V gave up 1 base and J gave up 0 bases, with 10 bases separating them. The CDR3 region has the DNA TGCAGCGTTGAAGGTGACCTAAGCTCTGGGGCCAACGTCCTGACTTTC. It translates to CSVEGDLSSGANVLTF.

This clone is classed as medium-sized. The chain has TRBV6-5 and TRBJ2-1; D not resolved. CDR3 length equals 13 residues. The V gene lost 7 bases and the J gene lost 0 bases, with 7 bases spanning the gap. Germline V CDR1 and CDR2: MNHEY, SVGAGI. CDR3 region: CASTDRSYNEQFF. The DNA of the CDR3 is TGTGCCAGCACGGACCGCTCCTACAATGAGCAGTTCTTC.

The sample holds one count of this clone. The V and J genes are TRBV4-3 and TRBJ2-7; TRBD1 is a possible D gene (6 bases). The CDR3 runs to 16 residues. V was clipped by 3 bases and J by 1 base, with 16 bases between them. CDR1 and CDR2 (germline): LGHNA, YSLEER. The CDR3: CASSQSDNDRSYEQYF. CDR3 nucleotide sequence: TGCGCCAGCAGCCAGTCCGACAACGACAGGTCCTACGAGCAGTACTTC.

The chain couples TRBV30 to TRBJ2-1; 10 nucleotides align to TRBD2. The junction had 5 bases not matched to a gene; V was cut back by 3 bases and J by 0 bases. Germline V CDR1 and CDR2: GTSNPN, SVGIG (reference sequence). The CDR3 spans 16 residues. This CDR3 reads CAWSDIAGGSYNEQFF. CDR3 sequence (DNA): TGTGCCTGGAGCGATATAGCGGGAGGCTCCTACAATGAGCAGTTCTTC.

The chain is built from TRBV5-6 and TRBJ2-1, with no clear D. The CDR3 extends over 14 amino acids. Germline values: CDR1 SGHDT, CDR2 YYEEEE. The V and J ends lost 4 bases and 2 bases respectively, with 10 bases between them. CDR3 sequence: CASSEFPPYNEQFF. The CDR3 coding sequence is TGTGCCAGCAGCGAATTCCCCCCCTACAATGAGCAGTTCTTC.

This chain links TRBV5-1 with TRBJ1-1; 9 bases are shared with TRBD1. The CDR3 spans 14 residues. Germline loops: CDR1 SGHRS, CDR2 YFSETQ. J lost 7 bases, V lost 0 bases, and 4 bases had no gene match. The CDR3 DNA reads as TGCGCCAGCAGCTTGGCCGGGACAGGGAGTGAAGCTTTCTTT. It translates to CASSLAGTGSEAFF.

The chain couples TRBV5-1 to TRBJ2-1, with 10 positions matching TRBD2. Per germline, CDR1 SGHRS and CDR2 YFSETQ. CDR3 length: 15 amino acids. V dropped 3 bases and J dropped 6; count of bases not matched to a gene: 6. CDR3 sequence reads: CASSWGEREGNEQFF. Here the CDR3 DNA reads TGCGCCAGCAGCTGGGGGGAGCGGGAGGGCAATGAGCAGTTCTTC.

This chain joins TRBV7-2 and TRBJ1-4; 8 bases fit TRBD1. After removal of 4 bases from V and 8 bases from J, the junction contained 3 bases not matched to a gene. Germline-derived CDR1 and CDR2 are SGHTA and FQGNSA. This CDR3 has 13 residues. Here the CDR3 DNA reads TGTGCCAGCAGCTGGACAGGGCAAGAAAAACTGTTTTTT. Residues: CASSWTGQEKLFF.

By share of the sample, this clone is medium-sized. The rearrangement uses TRBV14 and TRBJ2-3; possible D gene TRBD2, 5 bases. V lost 3 bases and J 2 bases, leaving 9 bases between the germline ends. The CDR3 contains 14 residues. Germline loops: CDR1 SGHDN, CDR2 FVKESK. CDR3 DNA sequence: TGTGCCAGCAGCCATGGGAGACACACAGATACGCAGTATTTT. It encodes CASSHGRHTDTQYF.